This T cell receptor (beta chain) is from a study of PD-L1 blockade in urothelial cancer. Study background: Bladder-origin urothelial cancer in males described about 90% of the 29 patients. The study recovered a median of around 140,000 T cells per blood sample.

The V and J ends lost 5 bases and 5 bases respectively, with 18 bases between them. Per the germline V gene, CDR1 is GTSNPN and CDR2 is SVGIG (reference sequence). The length of the CDR3 is 15 residues. Produced via immunoSEQ multiplex PCR; TCRdb's table is partial and in-frame only. The table lists 70,000 to 90,000 clones, 85% of them singletons. Time point reported: pretreatment peripheral blood. Patients' cancers were locally advanced or metastatic urothelial carcinomas. Source: PBMCs, taken around atezolizumab (anti-PD-L1) treatment. V is TRBV30 and J is TRBJ2-2; a possible D gene is TRBD1 (6 bases). The receptor was derived from a man aged 55-75 years with urothelial cancer. In DNA form, the CDR3 reads TGTGCCTGGGACCCCGGGACATCCAAGACCGGGGAGCTGTTTTTT. As protein: CAWDPGTSKTGELFF.